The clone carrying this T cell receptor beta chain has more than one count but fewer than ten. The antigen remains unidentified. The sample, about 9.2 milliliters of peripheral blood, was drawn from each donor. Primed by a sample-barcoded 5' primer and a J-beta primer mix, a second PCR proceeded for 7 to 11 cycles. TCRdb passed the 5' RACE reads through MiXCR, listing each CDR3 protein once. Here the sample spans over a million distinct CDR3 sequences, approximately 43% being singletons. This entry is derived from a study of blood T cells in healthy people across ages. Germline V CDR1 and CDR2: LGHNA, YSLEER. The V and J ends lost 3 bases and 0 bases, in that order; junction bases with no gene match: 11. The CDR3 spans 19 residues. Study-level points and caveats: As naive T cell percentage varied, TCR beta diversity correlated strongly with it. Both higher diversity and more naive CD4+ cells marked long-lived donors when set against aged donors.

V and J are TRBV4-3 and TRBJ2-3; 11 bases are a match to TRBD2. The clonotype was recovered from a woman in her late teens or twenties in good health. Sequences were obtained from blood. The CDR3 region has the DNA TGCGCCAGCAGCCAGGTGTTCGGGACTAGCGGATCTAGCACAGATACGCAGTATTTT. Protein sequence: CASSQVFGTSGSSTDTQYF.